Presented here are 10 T cell receptor beta chains from one specimen sequenced in a study of OX40 agonist ivuxolimab in advanced cancers. Measured with immunoSEQ multiplex PCR; TCRdb has only the in-frame clones, and not every one. The sample lists tens of thousands of clones, 85% seen once, with roughly a sixth in the top ten. The sample in question was CD4+ or CD8+ T cells sorted from blood, obtained in a trial of the OX40 agonist ivuxolimab. The receptors shown here come from an adult with an advanced solid tumor such as melanoma, head and neck, liver or kidney cancer.

The rearrangement uses TRBV9 and TRBJ1-1; a possible D gene is TRBD1 (5 bases). The CDR3 is 14 amino acids. The germline V and J ends were trimmed by 0 bases and 7 bases, with 13 bases remaining between them. Germline CDR1 and CDR2: SGDLS and YYNGEE. The CDR3 sequence is CASSVGGAGGEAFF. The CDR3 DNA is TGTGCCAGCAGCGTAGGGGGCGCCGGGGGTGAAGCTTTCTTT.

The V call is TRBV30, the J call TRBJ2-2, with a weak D call TRBD2 (6 bases). Trimming removed 8 bases from V and 0 bases from J, with 10 bases in between. Per the germline V gene, CDR1 is GTSNPN and CDR2 is SVGIG (reference sequence). This CDR3 is built from 13 residues. This CDR3 reads CARDFTNTGELFF. The DNA for the CDR3 is TGTGCCCGGGACTTCACGAACACCGGGGAGCTGTTTTTT.

CDR3 nucleotide sequence: TGTGCCAGCTATACCGGGACGGAATACAATGAGCAGTTCTTC. Its translation is CASYTGTEYNEQFF. The chain couples TRBV27 to TRBJ2-1; D may correspond to TRBD1 or TRBD2 (5 bases each). The CDR3 length is 14 residues. V was shortened by 8 bases and J by 4 bases, with 15 bases between the two germline ends. The germline V gene encodes CDR1 MNHEY and CDR2 SMNVEV (reference sequence).

The rearrangement joins TRBV19 to TRBJ2-2, with D possibly TRBD1 on 6 matching bases. The CDR3 is made up of 19 amino acids. Germline-derived CDR1 and CDR2 are LNHDA and SQIVND (reference sequence). V gave up 2 bases and J gave up 0 bases, with 19 bases separating them. CDR3 in amino acids: CASSIMVERGGANTGELFF. The CDR3 coding sequence is TGTGCCAGTAGTATAATGGTCGAACGTGGGGGCGCGAACACCGGGGAGCTGTTTTTT.

The J gene is TRBJ1-4, the V gene TRBV5-4, with 7 bases identical to TRBD1. CDR3 length: 17 amino acids. Germline V gives CDR1 SGHNT, CDR2 YYREEE (reference sequence). After removal of 1 base from V and 3 bases from J, the junction contained 9 bases not matched to a gene. The CDR3, as DNA: TGTGCCAGCAGCTTGACAGGGGAGGGAGTTGCTAATGAAAAACTGTTTTTT. It specifies CASSLTGEGVANEKLFF.

A note on this clone: Relative to the germline gene, one junction end is altered; a read error may explain this. This chain joins TRBV19 and TRBJ1-2; D is unresolved. Germline lookup yields CDR1 LNHDA and CDR2 SQIVND (reference sequence). The CDR3 spans 13 residues. CDR3 region: CASSIGGSYGHTF. The CDR3 region has the DNA TGTGCCAGTAGTATAGGTGGGAGCTATGGCCACACCTTC.

The J gene is TRBJ1-1, the V gene TRBV5-1; D gene unclear. CDR3 length: 16 residues. V was shortened by 1 base and J by 0 bases, with 13 bases between the two germline ends. Germline V CDR1 and CDR2: SGHRS, YFSETQ. CDR3 sequence reads: CASSLQATYMNTEAFF. DNA of the CDR3: TGCGCCAGCAGCTTGCAGGCAACTTACATGAACACTGAAGCTTTCTTT. Variable domain in full (rest from reference TRBV5-1 and TRBJ1-1): KAGVTQTPRYLIKTRGQQVTLSCSPISGHRSVSWYQQTPGQGLQFLFEYFSETQRNKGNFPGRFSGRQFSNSRSEMNVSTLELGDSALYLCASSLQATYMNTEAFFGQGTRLTVV.

In DNA form, the CDR3 reads TGTGCCAGCAGCTTGTGGGAATCGAACACTGAAGCTTTCTTT. This codes for CASSLWESNTEAFF. This chain joins TRBV5-8 and TRBJ1-1; D is unclear. Germline-derived CDR1 and CDR2 are SGHTS and YDEGEE. The V and J ends lost 1 base and 1 base respectively, with 8 bases between them. The CDR3 totals 14 residues.

The gene calls are TRBV11-2 and TRBJ2-3, with D perhaps matching TRBD2 (6 bases). Per the germline V gene, CDR1 is SGHAT and CDR2 is FQNNGV. Trimming took off 3 bases at V and 0 bases at J, with 13 bases between the two ends. This CDR3 comprises 16 residues. CDR3: CASSFPRDSSTDTQYF. The CDR3 DNA sequence: TGTGCCAGCAGCTTCCCCCGGGACTCAAGCACAGATACGCAGTATTTT.

V gene TRBV2 combines with J gene TRBJ2-2, with D possibly matching TRBD2 (6 bases). The CDR3 runs to 14 residues. Per the germline V gene, CDR1 is SNHLY and CDR2 is FYNNEI. V lost 11 bases and J lost 0, with 13 bases in between. The CDR3 region has the DNA TGTGCCGGGACGGGACTGACGAACACCGGGGAGCTGTTTTTT. It translates to CAGTGLTNTGELFF.